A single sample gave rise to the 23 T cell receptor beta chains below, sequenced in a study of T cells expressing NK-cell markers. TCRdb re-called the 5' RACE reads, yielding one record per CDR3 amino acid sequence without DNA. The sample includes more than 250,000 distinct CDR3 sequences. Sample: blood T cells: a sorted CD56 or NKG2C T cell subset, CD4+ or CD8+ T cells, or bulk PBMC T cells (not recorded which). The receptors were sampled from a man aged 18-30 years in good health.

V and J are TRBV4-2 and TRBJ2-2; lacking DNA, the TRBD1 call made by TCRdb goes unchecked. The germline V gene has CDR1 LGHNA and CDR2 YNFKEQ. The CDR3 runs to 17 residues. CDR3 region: CASSQEIPGPNTGELFF.

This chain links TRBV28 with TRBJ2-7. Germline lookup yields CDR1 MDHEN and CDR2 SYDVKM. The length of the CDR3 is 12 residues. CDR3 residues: CASSISRYEQYF.

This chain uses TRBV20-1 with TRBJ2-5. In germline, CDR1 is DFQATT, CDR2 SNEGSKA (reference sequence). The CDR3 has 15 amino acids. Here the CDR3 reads CSAGPRLLARETQYF.

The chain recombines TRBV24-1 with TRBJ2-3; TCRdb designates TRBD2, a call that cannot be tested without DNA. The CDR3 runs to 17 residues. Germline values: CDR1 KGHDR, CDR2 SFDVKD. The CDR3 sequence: CATSDPRTSGRTDTQYF.

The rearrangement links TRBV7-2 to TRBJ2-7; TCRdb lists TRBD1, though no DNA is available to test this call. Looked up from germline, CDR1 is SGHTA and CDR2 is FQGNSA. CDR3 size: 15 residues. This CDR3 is CASSLAGGVTYEQYF. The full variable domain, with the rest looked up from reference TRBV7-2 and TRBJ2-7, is GAGVSQSPSNKVTEKGKDVELRCDPISGHTALYWYRQSLGQGLEFLIYFQGNSAPDKSGLPSDRFSAERTGGSVSTLTIQRTQQEDSAVYLCASSLAGGVTYEQYFGPGTRLTVT.

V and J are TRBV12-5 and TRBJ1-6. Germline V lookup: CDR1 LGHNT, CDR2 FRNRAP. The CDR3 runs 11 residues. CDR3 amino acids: CASGSSFPLHF.

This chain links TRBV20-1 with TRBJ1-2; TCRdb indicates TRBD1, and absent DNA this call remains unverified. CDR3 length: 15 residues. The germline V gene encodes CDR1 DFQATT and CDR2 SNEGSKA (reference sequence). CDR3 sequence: CSARSPGGQGVGYTF.

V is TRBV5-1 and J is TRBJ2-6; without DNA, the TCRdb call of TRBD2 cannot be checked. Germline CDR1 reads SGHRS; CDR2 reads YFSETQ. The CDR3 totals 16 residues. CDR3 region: CASSLSRGSRANVLTF.

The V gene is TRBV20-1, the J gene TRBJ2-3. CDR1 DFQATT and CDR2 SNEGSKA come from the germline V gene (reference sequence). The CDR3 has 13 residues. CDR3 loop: CSARDFVADTQYF.

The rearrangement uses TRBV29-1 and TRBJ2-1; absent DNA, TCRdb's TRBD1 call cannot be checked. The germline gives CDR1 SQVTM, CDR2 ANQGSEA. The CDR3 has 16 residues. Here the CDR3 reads CSVESGSASSYNEQFF.

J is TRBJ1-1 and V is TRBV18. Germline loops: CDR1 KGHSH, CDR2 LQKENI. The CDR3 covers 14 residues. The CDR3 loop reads CASSSGVQNTEAFF.

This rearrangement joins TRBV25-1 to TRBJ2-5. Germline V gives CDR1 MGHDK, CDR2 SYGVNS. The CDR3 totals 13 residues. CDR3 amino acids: CASSDYSQETQYF.

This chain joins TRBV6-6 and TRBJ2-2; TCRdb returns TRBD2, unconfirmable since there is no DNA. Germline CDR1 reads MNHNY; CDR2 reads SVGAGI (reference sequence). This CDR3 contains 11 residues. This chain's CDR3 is CASSQRGELFF.

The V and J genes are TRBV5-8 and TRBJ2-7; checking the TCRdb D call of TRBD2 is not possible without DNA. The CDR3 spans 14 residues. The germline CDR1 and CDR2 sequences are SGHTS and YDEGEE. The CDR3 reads CASRSGLAVYEQYF.

The CDR3 sequence is CASSQTSGTPDTQYF. The chain employs TRBV12-3 or TRBV12-4 and TRBJ2-3; the TCRdb call, TRBD2, lacks DNA for checking. This CDR3 spans 15 amino acids.

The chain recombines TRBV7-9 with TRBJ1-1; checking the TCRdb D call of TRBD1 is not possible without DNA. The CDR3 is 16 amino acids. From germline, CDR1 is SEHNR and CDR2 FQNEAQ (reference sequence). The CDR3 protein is CASSPPQGARGTEAFF.

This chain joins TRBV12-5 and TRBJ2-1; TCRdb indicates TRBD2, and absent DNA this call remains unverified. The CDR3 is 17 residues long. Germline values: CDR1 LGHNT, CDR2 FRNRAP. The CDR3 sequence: CASGLRLAGVSYNEQFF.

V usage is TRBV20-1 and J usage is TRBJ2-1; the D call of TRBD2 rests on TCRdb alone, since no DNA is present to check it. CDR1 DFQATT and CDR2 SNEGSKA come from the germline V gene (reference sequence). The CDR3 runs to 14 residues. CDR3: CSARDSTSANEQFF.

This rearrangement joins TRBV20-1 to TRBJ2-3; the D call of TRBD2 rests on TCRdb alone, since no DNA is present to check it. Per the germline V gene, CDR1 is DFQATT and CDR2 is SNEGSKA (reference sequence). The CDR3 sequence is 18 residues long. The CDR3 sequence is CSASGGTSGRPSTDTQYF.

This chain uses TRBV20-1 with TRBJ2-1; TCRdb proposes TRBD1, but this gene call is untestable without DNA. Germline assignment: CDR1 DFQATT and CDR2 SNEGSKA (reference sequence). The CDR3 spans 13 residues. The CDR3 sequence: CSASGTGVDEQFF.

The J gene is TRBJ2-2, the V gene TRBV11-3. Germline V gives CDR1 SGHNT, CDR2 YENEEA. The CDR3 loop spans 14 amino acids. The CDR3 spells CASSLGLGTGELFF.

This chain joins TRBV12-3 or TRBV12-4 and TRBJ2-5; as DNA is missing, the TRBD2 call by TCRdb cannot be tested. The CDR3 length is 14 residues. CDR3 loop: CASRAGHVQETQYF.

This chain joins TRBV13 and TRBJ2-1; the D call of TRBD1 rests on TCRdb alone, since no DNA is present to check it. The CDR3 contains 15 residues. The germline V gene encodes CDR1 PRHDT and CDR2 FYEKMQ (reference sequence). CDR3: CASSLPGQGGDEQFF.